This T cell receptor (beta chain) came from a study of shared clonotypes between healthy human individuals. Study-level findings and limits: Although depth was large, rarefaction showed that sequencing of the sorted subsets was incomplete. Naive subsets usually exceeded memory subsets in estimated richness. Among a handful of donors, about 5% of naive CD4 clonotypes were found in common.

Clones were sequenced by immunoSEQ multiplex PCR, and TCRdb holds only the in-frame ones, with some missing. The table shows approximately 2,000,000 clones, with just over 90% occurring only once. CD8 cells regarded as naive lacked CD45RO, were positively chosen for CCR7, and omitted terminally differentiated effector memory CD45RA+ cells. The germline gives CDR1 SQVTM, CDR2 ANQGSEA. V lost 4 bases and J lost 0, with 13 bases in between. The CDR3 is made up of 14 amino acids. Details on this clone: Its antigen is not known.

The V gene is TRBV29-1, the J gene TRBJ2-7, with no clear D. This receptor was obtained from a man aged 18-30 years in good health. Some clones in this sample may be carry-over from other donors' samples. The sample was naive CD8+ T cells from PBMCs. This CDR3 reads CSVVGPQSSYEQYF. CDR3 nucleotides: TGCAGCGTTGTTGGCCCTCAGAGCTCCTACGAGCAGTACTTC.